Sequencing of this T cell receptor (beta chain) was carried out in a study of blood T cell repertoires in COVID-19. Turning to the study itself: The samples span acute and convalescent COVID-19 from the United States, Italy and Spain. PBMCs, B-cell-depleted T cells, or T cells were the source of the cDNA or gDNA that made up the material.

V was trimmed by 3 bases and J by 3 bases, leaving 11 bases between them. Germline values: CDR1 LNHDA, CDR2 SQIVND (reference sequence). This CDR3 region has 15 residues. Only a few counts were recorded for this clone. The assay was immunoSEQ multiplex PCR, and TCRdb's table has in-frame clones only and misses some. The profile shows 90,000 to 100,000 clones, 70% to 85% of them singletons. The clonotype originates from a woman aged 55-75 years in a cohort sampled during active or convalescent COVID-19. The chain is built from TRBV19 and TRBJ1-4; D is unresolved. The sequenced sample consisted of peripheral blood. CDR3: CASSIGRGANEKLFF. The DNA of the CDR3 is TGTGCCAGTAGTATCGGTCGAGGAGCTAATGAAAAACTGTTTTTT.